One T cell receptor beta chain is described in this entry. Its target is not known. The treatment is: around 19 received Ad26.COV2.S at low or high dose, single or two shots; roughly five received placebo; per-sample allocation not given. Each sample was drawn 63 days after the first injection (of vaccine or placebo). It was an adult aged 18-55 years in Boston who was the donor. Germline trimming cut 5 bases from V and 4 bases from J; bases unmatched to any gene: 9. The CDR3 length is 16 residues. The V gene's germline CDR1 is SGHAT and CDR2 FQDESV (reference sequence). This sample was taken from a study of Ad26.COV2.S vaccination and SARS-CoV-2 variants. As for the study in general: Intramuscularly, Ad26.COV2.S was given either once or twice, 56 days apart.

Study results and limitations: While placebo recipients had lower spike-specific TCR breadth, vaccine recipients had more. It was reported that spike-specific CD8+ and CD4+ T cell responses were substantially broad after vaccination.

Using immunoSEQ multiplex PCR, the repertoire was profiled, and TCRdb retains in-frame clones only, with some absent. This repertoire shows approximately 410,000 clones, over 75% found once; its top ten account for approximately 4%. The chain links TRBV11-1 to TRBJ1-4; 8 nucleotides agree with TRBD1. This sequence originates from a person aged 18-65 years who received the Ad26.COV2.S COVID-19 vaccine or a placebo. Here the sequenced sample was peripheral blood, taken in a trial of Ad26.COV2.S vaccine versus placebo. For the CDR3, the DNA is TGTGCCAGCAGCACGACGAGGGACAGGTTTAATGAAAAACTGTTTTTT. It is translated as CASSTTRDRFNEKLFF.